The 15 T cell receptor beta chains given below trace back to one sample, sequenced in a study of Tregs in tolerant kidney transplant recipients. Related graft donors supplied nonmyeloablative bone marrow transplants, and mixed chimerism was transient. Using immunoSEQ multiplex PCR, the repertoire was profiled, and TCRdb retains in-frame clones only, with some absent. The sample includes about 21,000 clones, over 70% of them seen just once. This specimen was CD8+ T cells from blood (PBMCs), taken 6 months after the transplant. The receptor source for this set is a human patient who received a combined kidney and bone marrow transplant. Some T cells may possibly be graft donor cells.

This chain joins TRBV11-2 and TRBJ2-3; tentative D call: TRBD2 (6 bases). Per the germline V gene, CDR1 is SGHAT and CDR2 is FQNNGV. The CDR3 totals 15 residues. The ends were cut back, 3 bases at V and 5 bases at J, with 15 bases in the middle. The chain's CDR3 is CASSLARGVLDTQYF. DNA of the CDR3: TGTGCCAGCAGCTTGGCGCGGGGAGTGTTAGATACGCAGTATTTT.

The CDR3 nucleotides read TGTGCCAGCAGAACTGGGGGGACTGAAGCTTTCTTT. Protein product: CASRTGGTEAFF. The V call is TRBV2, the J call TRBJ1-1; D possibly corresponds to TRBD1 (5 bases). The CDR3 is 12 residues long. The V end was cut by 6 bases, the J end by 5 bases, with 10 bases between. Germline values: CDR1 SNHLY, CDR2 FYNNEI.

This chain connects TRBV27 to TRBJ1-6; 8 bases map to TRBD1. Trimming at V came to 7 bases and at J to 8 bases, leaving 4 bases not matched to a gene. The CDR3 spans 13 residues. Germline V gives CDR1 MNHEY, CDR2 SMNVEV (reference sequence). The CDR3 DNA reads TGTGCCAGCAAGGACAGGGTGGATTCACCCCTCCACTTT. It yields the protein CASKDRVDSPLHF.

CDR3 loop: CASSPGISGYEQYF. CDR3 in DNA: TGTGCCAGTAGCCCAGGAATATCCGGATACGAGCAGTACTTC. The chain has TRBV19 and TRBJ2-7; no clear D gene. The CDR3 contains 14 residues. Germline CDR1 reads LNHDA; CDR2 reads SQIVND (reference sequence). Trimming pared 6 bases from V and 4 bases from J, leaving 16 bases between.

This clone has a handful of counts. The rearrangement uses TRBV11-1 and TRBJ1-2; D is ambiguous. Germline V gives CDR1 SGHAT, CDR2 FQDESV (reference sequence). Trimming removed 1 base at V and 7 bases at J, with 10 bases between. CDR3 length: 13 residues. This CDR3 reads CASSLDSAAGYTF. DNA for the CDR3: TGTGCCAGCAGCTTAGATTCTGCGGCTGGCTACACCTTC.

The CDR3: CASMGRSLDYNEQFF. The CDR3, as DNA: TGTGCCAGCATGGGGAGGAGCCTTGACTACAATGAGCAGTTCTTC. The rearrangement joins TRBV4-2 to TRBJ2-1, with D possibly TRBD2 on 6 matching bases. The V end lost 7 bases, the J end lost 3 bases, and 16 bases lay between the germline ends. Germline V lookup: CDR1 LGHNA, CDR2 YNFKEQ. The CDR3 has 15 amino acids.

The chain recombines TRBV12-1 with TRBJ2-7; the DNA was not used to check the table's D call, TRBD2. TRBV12-1 is classified as a pseudogene. The CDR3 has 14 residues. This CDR3 reads CASNTLPAGYEQYF. CDR3 bases: TGTGCCAGCAATACTCTGCCAGCGGGGTACGAGCAGTACTTC.

The chain links TRBV4-3 to TRBJ2-1; 8 bases align to TRBD2. Per the germline V gene, CDR1 is LGHNA and CDR2 is YSLEER. The CDR3 spans 17 residues. Trimming at V came to 0 bases and at J to 4 bases, leaving 8 bases not matched to a gene. CDR3: CASSQDRAGEEYNEQFF. CDR3 in DNA: TGCGCCAGCAGCCAAGATCGAGCGGGGGAGGAGTACAATGAGCAGTTCTTC.

This clone was recorded only once. The J gene is TRBJ1-1, the V gene TRBV29-1; 9 positions agree with TRBD1. V was pared by 7 bases and J by 3 bases, with 9 bases of the junction left unmatched. This CDR3 is 14 amino acids long. Germline CDR1 SQVTM, CDR2 ANQGSEA. The CDR3 DNA is TGCAGCGCTAAAACCGGGACAGGGTACACTGAAGCTTTCTTT. Its protein is CSAKTGTGYTEAFF.

J is TRBJ2-1 and V is TRBV15; TRBD2 matches at 11 bases. CDR1 and CDR2 from the germline V gene are LNHNV and YYDKDF (reference sequence). The CDR3 runs 14 residues. The junction had 1 base not matched to a gene; V was cut back by 4 bases and J by 5 bases. The CDR3, as DNA: TGTGCCACCAGCACTAGCGGGAGGCACAATGAGCAGTTCTTC. This sequence encodes CATSTSGRHNEQFF.

The chain has TRBV15 and TRBJ2-1, with D perhaps TRBD1 (5 bases). Trimming took off 0 bases at V and 3 bases at J, with 24 bases between the two ends. The CDR3 extends over 20 amino acids. Germline V lookup: CDR1 LNHNV, CDR2 YYDKDF (reference sequence). CDR3 nucleotides: TGTGCCACCAGCAGAGATTTTAGGACATCGAACATCTATCTCTACAATGAGCAGTTCTTC. Protein sequence: CATSRDFRTSNIYLYNEQFF.

V is TRBV7-3 and J is TRBJ2-2; D unclear. V was shortened by 5 bases and J by 2 bases, with 15 bases between the two germline ends. Germline-derived CDR1 and CDR2 are SGHTA and FQGTGA. The CDR3 consists of 16 residues. The DNA of the CDR3 is TGTGCCAGCAGCCCGGTCGGCCTAGACAACACCGGGGAGCTGTTTTTT. Its translation is CASSPVGLDNTGELFF.

This clone was counted between two and nine times. The J gene is TRBJ2-2, the V gene TRBV7-3; maybe TRBD1 (5 bases). Trimming cost V 2 bases and J 7 bases, with 11 bases left between them. The CDR3 runs to 14 residues. Germline CDR1 and CDR2: SGHTA and FQGTGA. CDR3 loop: CASSLDKGLGELFF. DNA of the CDR3: TGTGCCAGCAGCTTAGATAAGGGGCTCGGGGAGCTGTTTTTT. Full variable domain (rest looked up from reference TRBV7-3 and TRBJ2-2): GAGVSQTPSNKVTEKGKYVELRCDPISGHTALYWYRQSLGQGPEFLIYFQGTGAADDSGLPNDRFFAVRPEGSVSTLKIQRTERGDSAVYLCASSLDKGLGELFFGEGSRLTVL.

This rearrangement joins TRBV7-2 to TRBJ2-5; a weak D match, TRBD2 (6 bases). The J call could be wrong; TRBJ2-7 is a better fit for the DNA end. Germline V CDR1 and CDR2: SGHTA, FQGNSA. The CDR3 loop spans 15 amino acids. CDR3 residues: CASSLRDLRTYEQYF. CDR3 coding DNA: TGTGCCAGCAGCCTACGGGACTTACGAACCTACGAGCAGTACTTC.

The chain recombines TRBV7-6 with TRBJ1-5, with D possibly being TRBD1 (5 bases). V was cut by 3 bases and J by 7 bases, with 10 bases left in between. Germline V lookup: CDR1 SGHVS, CDR2 FNYEAQ. This CDR3 contains 13 residues. For the CDR3, the DNA is TGTGCCAGCAGCTTGGAGGGGAGGCAGCCCCAGCATTTT. Protein: CASSLEGRQPQHF. Full variable domain (outside the CDR3, taken from reference TRBV7-6 and TRBJ1-5): GAGVSQSPRYKVTKRGQDVALRCDPISGHVSLYWYRQALGQGPEFLTYFNYEAQQDKSGLPNDRFSAERPEGSISTLTIQRTEQRDSAMYRCASSLEGRQPQHFGDGTRLSIL.